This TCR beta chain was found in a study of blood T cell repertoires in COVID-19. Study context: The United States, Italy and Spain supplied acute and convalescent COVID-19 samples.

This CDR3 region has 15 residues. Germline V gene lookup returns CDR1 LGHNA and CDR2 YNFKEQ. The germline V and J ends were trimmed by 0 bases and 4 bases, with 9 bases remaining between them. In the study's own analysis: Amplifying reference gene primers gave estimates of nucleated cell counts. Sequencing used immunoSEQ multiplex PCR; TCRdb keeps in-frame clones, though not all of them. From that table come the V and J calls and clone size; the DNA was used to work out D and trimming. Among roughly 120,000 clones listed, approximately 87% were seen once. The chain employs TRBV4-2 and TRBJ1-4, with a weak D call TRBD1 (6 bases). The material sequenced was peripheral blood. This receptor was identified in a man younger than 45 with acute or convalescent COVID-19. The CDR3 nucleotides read TGTGCCAGCAGCCAAGATCAGGGGAGTAATGAAAAACTGTTTTTT. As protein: CASSQDQGSNEKLFF.